This is a list of T cell receptor beta chains from one sample in a study of Ad26.COV2.S vaccination and SARS-CoV-2 variants. Using immunoSEQ multiplex PCR, the repertoire was profiled, and TCRdb retains in-frame clones only, with some absent. The sample has around 240,000 clones; 85% to 90% are singletons. Specimen: peripheral blood, collected in a trial of Ad26.COV2.S vaccine versus placebo. Source of these receptors: a person between 18 and 59 years old who received the Ad26.COV2.S COVID-19 vaccine or a placebo. CDR3s include the opening cysteine and the closing phenylalanine or tryptophan. A D gene is named only where the DNA matches it firmly. Clone size is shown for a subset of rows, as once, few, many or a class of expanded clone.

J gene,clone size,V gene,D gene,CDR3 DNA,CDR3 protein
TRBJ2-7,-,TRBV29-1,TRBD1,TGCAGCGTGAGGACAGGAGGTACCTACGAGCAGTACTTC,CSVRTGGTYEQYF
TRBJ1-4,-,TRBV5-4,TRBD1,TGTGCCAGCAGCTTACCCGGGACAGATGAAAAACTGTTTTTT,CASSLPGTDEKLFF
TRBJ1-2,-,TRBV18,-,TGTGCCAGCTCACCAGGTGATAACTATGGCTACACCTTC,CASSPGDNYGYTF
TRBJ2-5,-,TRBV5-1,TRBD2,TGCGCCAGCAGAAGTACTAGCGCCCAAGAGACCCAGTACTTC,CASRSTSAQETQYF
TRBJ2-2,once,TRBV9,-,TGTGCCAGCAGCGTAGTGGGGCTAGATTGGAACACCGGGGAGCTGTTTTTT,CASSVVGLDWNTGELFF
TRBJ1-5,once,TRBV10-3,-,TGTGCCATCAGTGGCCCTAATCAGCCCCAGCATTTT,CAISGPNQPQHF
TRBJ1-2,-,TRBV13,TRBD1,TGTGCCAGCAGCACCATGGACAGGGTAATGGATGGCTACACCTTC,CASSTMDRVMDGYTF
TRBJ2-7,-,TRBV13,TRBD2,TGTGCCAGCAGCTCTCCCGGGACTAGACCCTACGAGCAGTACTTC,CASSSPGTRPYEQYF
TRBJ2-1,few,TRBV5-1,-,TGCGCCAGCAGCCCCGGACCGAGCTCCTACAATGAGCAGTTCTTC,CASSPGPSSYNEQFF
TRBJ1-5,-,TRBV19,-,TGTGCCAGTAGTTGGGGGGCTGGGCGACGCTCAGCAAACAATCAGCCCCAGCATTTT,CASSWGAGRRSANNQPQHF
TRBJ1-5,many,TRBV7-8,-,TGTGCCAGCAGCCCCCGGGACCTCGCCAAGGGAAATCAGCCCCAGCATTTT,CASSPRDLAKGNQPQHF
TRBJ2-6,-,TRBV3-1/TRBV3-2,-,TGTGCCAGCAGAAATGACGGGGTGAGCTCTGGGGCCAACGTCCTGACTTTC,CASRNDGVSSGANVLTF
TRBJ1-2,-,TRBV5-1,-,TGCGCCAGCAGCTTTCGTACAGACAACTATGGCTACACCTTC,CASSFRTDNYGYTF
TRBJ2-7,-,TRBV5-1,TRBD2,TGCGCCAGCAGCCCGGGACTAGCGGGGGGCGACGAGCAGTACTTC,CASSPGLAGGDEQYF
TRBJ1-2,-,TRBV5-6,TRBD1,TGTGCCAGCAGCGGACAGGGGGCCTTTAACTATGGCTACACCTTC,CASSGQGAFNYGYTF
TRBJ2-3,-,TRBV28,-,TGTGCCAGCAGTTTACAAGGGGACCGCACAGATACGCAGTATTTT,CASSLQGDRTDTQYF
TRBJ2-3,once,TRBV4-2,-,TGTGCCAGCAGCCAAGTGGGGGGCACAGATACGCAGTATTTT,CASSQVGGTDTQYF
TRBJ1-2,-,TRBV6-2/TRBV6-3,TRBD1,TGTGCCAGCAGTCAACGACAGGGGGCGGATGGCTACACCTTC,CASSQRQGADGYTF
TRBJ1-1,-,TRBV29-1,-,TGCAGCGTTGAAGCAGGCCAGAACACTGAAGCTTTCTTT,CSVEAGQNTEAFF
TRBJ2-7,-,TRBV19,-,TGTGCCAGTAGTATAGGAGGCGGACAAAGGTCCTACGAGCAGTACTTC,CASSIGGGQRSYEQYF
TRBJ2-7,-,TRBV28,TRBD2,TGTGCCAGCAGTTCCCCCGGGACTAGCGGGACTTACGAGCAGTACTTC,CASSSPGTSGTYEQYF
TRBJ2-1,-,TRBV10-3,TRBD2,TGTGCCGCTCGGGAGGGAACAGGAAACAATGAGCAGTTCTTC,CAAREGTGNNEQFF
TRBJ2-5,-,TRBV9,-,TGTGCCAGCAGCGTCTGGGGGGCCCAAGAGACCCAGTACTTC,CASSVWGAQETQYF
TRBJ1-1,few,TRBV9,-,TGTGCCAGCAGCGACCTCAGGGCTAACACTGAAGCTTTCTTT,CASSDLRANTEAFF
TRBJ2-7,-,TRBV5-1,-,TGCGCCAGCAGCCGCGGCGAGGGGGCCTACGAGCAGTACTTC,CASSRGEGAYEQYF